These 27 T cell receptor beta chains were sequenced from one sample in a study of cytomegalovirus exposure and HLA in healthy donors. It was with 60 Vbeta and 13 Jbeta primers that the PCR ran. Sequenced by immunoSEQ multiplex PCR; TCRdb stores in-frame clones only, minus some. The sample has roughly 200,000 clones, and its top ten clones hold around 1.1%. Sequenced input: PBMCs. These receptors originate from a girl aged 2 to 10 in good health and CMV-seropositive.

The V call is TRBV4-1, the J call TRBJ1-2; 7 bases align to TRBD1. V shed 3 bases, J shed 2 bases, and the junction held 3 bases outside the gene matches. CDR3 length: 14 amino acids. CDR1 is MGHRA, CDR2 YSYEKL, per germline. In DNA form, the CDR3 reads TGCGCCAGCAGCCATGGACAGGAAAACTATGGCTACACCTTC. Translation: CASSHGQENYGYTF.

The J gene is TRBJ1-1, the V gene TRBV7-9; unclear D gene. Germline CDR1 and CDR2: SEHNR and FQNEAQ (reference sequence). The CDR3 totals 12 residues. Deletions cut 6 bases from V and 3 bases from J, with 8 bases between. The CDR3 is CASRPPDTEAFF. The CDR3, as DNA: TGTGCCAGCAGACCCCCGGACACTGAAGCTTTCTTT.

The chain employs TRBV28 and TRBJ2-7; weak D call: TRBD2 (5 bases). CDR3 length equals 13 residues. Between the trimmed V and J ends, which lost 7 bases and 3 bases, there was a span of 13 bases. CDR1 is MDHEN, CDR2 SYDVKM, per germline. The CDR3 here is CASNPAVDYEQYF. The DNA for the CDR3 is TGTGCCAGCAACCCAGCGGTCGACTACGAGCAGTACTTC.

The genes are TRBV28 and TRBJ1-5; the match to TRBD1 covers 9 bases. After removal of 5 bases from V and 6 bases from J, the junction contained 14 bases not matched to a gene. The CDR3 is made up of 17 amino acids. Germline CDR1 and CDR2: MDHEN and SYDVKM. DNA of the CDR3: TGTGCCAGCAGTCCCCAGACAGGGGGGAATTTAGCTCAGCCCCAGCATTTT. This gives the protein CASSPQTGGNLAQPQHF. The whole variable domain, filled in from reference TRBV28 and TRBJ1-5, reads DVKVTQSSRYLVKRTGEKVFLECVQDMDHENMFWYRQDPGLGLRLIYFSYDVKMKEKGDIPEGYSVSREKKERFSLILESASTNQTSMYLCASSPQTGGNLAQPQHFGDGTRLSIL.

This chain joins TRBV28 and TRBJ2-6, with D possibly being TRBD1 (6 bases). The CDR3 is 19 amino acids. Germline V CDR1 and CDR2: MDHEN, SYDVKM. With 4 bases removed from V and 1 base from J, the gap between germline ends came to 20 bases. The CDR3 protein is CASSSFTGSKESGANVLTF. As DNA, the CDR3 is TGTGCCAGCAGTTCTTTTACAGGGTCTAAAGAGTCTGGGGCCAACGTCCTGACTTTC. The whole variable domain, remainder taken from reference TRBV28 and TRBJ2-6, is DVKVTQSSRYLVKRTGEKVFLECVQDMDHENMFWYRQDPGLGLRLIYFSYDVKMKEKGDIPEGYSVSREKKERFSLILESASTNQTSMYLCASSSFTGSKESGANVLTFGAGSRLTVL.

The chain is built from TRBV5-1 and TRBJ1-2, with 7 bases fitting TRBD1. The CDR3 is 14 amino acids. The V gene end was trimmed by 4 bases and the J gene end by 6 bases; junction bases not matched to a gene: 9. Germline lookup yields CDR1 SGHRS and CDR2 YFSETQ. CDR3: CASSDGTANNGYTF. The CDR3 bases are TGCGCCAGCAGCGACGGGACAGCGAACAATGGCTACACCTTC. Using reference TRBV5-1 and TRBJ1-2 for the parts outside the CDR3, the full variable domain is KAGVTQTPRYLIKTRGQQVTLSCSPISGHRSVSWYQQTPGQGLQFLFEYFSETQRNKGNFPGRFSGRQFSNSRSEMNVSTLELGDSALYLCASSDGTANNGYTFGSGTRLTVV.

The chain combines TRBV5-1 with TRBJ1-1, with 7 bases fitting TRBD1. CDR1 is SGHRS and CDR2 is YFSETQ in the germline V gene. There are 13 residues in the CDR3. With 0 bases clipped from V and 6 bases from J, the junction kept 2 bases outside the gene matches. The CDR3 DNA is TGCGCCAGCAGCTTGGGACAGGGATCTGAAGCTTTCTTT. Residues: CASSLGQGSEAFF.

V usage is TRBV14 and J usage is TRBJ2-1, with 10 positions matching TRBD2. Per germline, CDR1 SGHDN and CDR2 FVKESK. The V segment lost 5 bases and the J segment 3 bases; nucleotides outside the gene matches: 10. This CDR3 is built from 17 residues. In nucleotides, the CDR3 is TGTGCCAGCAGCGCGAGCCCCGGGACTAGCGTCTACAATGAGCAGTTCTTC. It is translated as CASSASPGTSVYNEQFF. The complete variable domain, with remaining parts taken from reference TRBV14 and TRBJ2-1, reads EAGVTQFPSHSVIEKGQTVTLRCDPISGHDNLYWYRRVMGKEIKFLLHFVKESKQDESGMPNNRFLAERTGGTYSTLKVQPAELEDSGVYFCASSASPGTSVYNEQFFGPGTRLTVL.

A word on this clone: The same CDR3 arises from other DNA sequences in this sample as well. This sequence joins TRBV7-3 and TRBJ2-2; 10 bases line up with TRBD2. This CDR3 region has 14 residues. Germline V CDR1 and CDR2: SGHTA, FQGTGA. V was pared by 5 bases and J by 6 bases, with 3 bases of the junction left unmatched. The CDR3 bases are TGTGCCAGCAGCCGCACTAGCGGGGCCGGGGAGCTGTTTTTT. Amino acids: CASSRTSGAGELFF.

The rearrangement links TRBV6-1 to TRBJ2-7, with TRBD1 matching 8 bases. Germline V gene sequence: CDR1 MNHNS, CDR2 SASEGT. The CDR3 runs 14 residues. V was clipped by 3 bases and J by 2 bases; unmatched bases: 3. The chain's CDR3 is CASSDETGAYEQYF. CDR3 bases: TGTGCCAGCAGTGATGAGACAGGGGCCTACGAGCAGTACTTC.

The chain links TRBV7-6 to TRBJ2-1; 10 bases are a match to TRBD1. The junction had 1 base not matched to a gene; V was cut back by 6 bases and J by 5 bases. Germline-derived CDR1 and CDR2 are SGHVS and FNYEAQ. This CDR3 is built from 13 residues. Here the CDR3 DNA reads TGTGCCAGCAGTGGGACAGGGGACAATGAGCAGTTCTTC. Its protein product is CASSGTGDNEQFF.

This chain connects TRBV6-1 to TRBJ2-5, with 12 nucleotides matching TRBD2. The CDR3 contains 14 residues. Looked up from germline, CDR1 is MNHNS and CDR2 is SASEGT. Trimming at V came to 4 bases and at J to 5 bases, leaving 2 bases not matched to a gene. Here the CDR3 reads CASSGLAGVETQYF. The CDR3 DNA reads TGTGCCAGCAGTGGACTAGCGGGAGTCGAGACCCAGTACTTC.

V and J are TRBV6-1 and TRBJ2-1, with 14 nucleotides matching TRBD2. V gave up 3 bases and J gave up 2 bases; unmatched junction bases: 12. The CDR3 is 20 amino acids. Germline-derived CDR1 and CDR2 are MNHNS and SASEGT. The CDR3 DNA reads TGTGCCAGCAGTGACGGGGGACTAGCGGGAGCGGAAGGGACCTACAATGAGCAGTTCTTC. Residues: CASSDGGLAGAEGTYNEQFF.

The rearrangement joins TRBV2 to TRBJ1-2; D unresolved. Germline V gene sequence: CDR1 SNHLY, CDR2 FYNNEI. V lost 7 bases to trimming and J lost 1 base, with 13 bases between them. The length of the CDR3 is 14 residues. The CDR3, as DNA: TGTGCCAGCAACCAGCGGGCCAGTAACTATGGCTACACCTTC. Its protein is CASNQRASNYGYTF. Filled out from reference TRBV2 and TRBJ1-2, the complete variable domain reads EPEVTQTPSHQVTQMGQEVILRCVPISNHLYFYWYRQILGQKVEFLVSFYNNEISEKSEIFDDQFSVERPDGSNFTLKIRSTKLEDSAMYFCASNQRASNYGYTFGSGTRLTVV.

This chain joins TRBV29-1 and TRBJ1-2; D call uncertain. Germline V gene sequence: CDR1 SQVTM, CDR2 ANQGSEA. With 5 bases removed from V and 0 bases from J, the gap between germline ends came to 4 bases. The CDR3 covers 11 residues. The CDR3 is CSVPANYGYTF. CDR3 nucleotide sequence: TGCAGCGTTCCAGCTAACTATGGCTACACCTTC.

The rearrangement links TRBV5-4 to TRBJ2-1, with 7 bases matching TRBD2. CDR1 SGHNT and CDR2 YYREEE come from the germline V gene (reference sequence). V lost 3 bases to trimming and J lost 12 bases; unmatched junction nucleotides: 12. The CDR3 length is 14 residues. CDR3 in DNA: TGTGCCAGCAGCTCCATGACCCGGGACTACGGGCAGTTCTTC. This gives the protein CASSSMTRDYGQFF.

V and J are TRBV11-2 and TRBJ1-5; D remains unclear. The CDR3 has 13 amino acids. The ends were cut back, 3 bases at V and 7 bases at J, with 10 bases in the middle. CDR1 and CDR2 (germline): SGHAT, FQNNGV. The CDR3 protein is CASSFGERQPQHF. The CDR3 region has the DNA TGTGCCAGCAGCTTCGGGGAACGGCAGCCCCAGCATTTT.

The chain joins TRBV7-9 to TRBJ1-1; 8 nucleotides match TRBD1. The CDR3 has 17 residues. Per the germline V gene, CDR1 is SEHNR and CDR2 is FQNEAQ (reference sequence). J lost 1 base, V lost 6 bases, and 13 bases had no gene match. CDR3 DNA sequence: TGTGCCAGCAGAGCTCCTAAGAGGACAGGGAAGAACACTGAAGCTTTCTTT. This encodes CASRAPKRTGKNTEAFF.

The CDR3 is CASSPITANYGYTF. The DNA for the CDR3 is TGTGCCAGCTCACCAATCACAGCTAACTATGGCTACACCTTC. The gene calls are TRBV18 and TRBJ1-2; D uncertain. V dropped 2 bases and J dropped 0 bases, with 7 bases sitting between them. Germline V CDR1 and CDR2: KGHSH, LQKENI. The CDR3 covers 14 residues.

The chain joins TRBV28 to TRBJ2-1; 13 bases line up with TRBD2. Germline values: CDR1 MDHEN, CDR2 SYDVKM. CDR3 length: 20 residues. With 6 bases clipped from V and 6 bases from J, the junction kept 20 bases outside the gene matches. CDR3 residues: CASRRPHGLAGEGLLNEQFF. Written as DNA, the CDR3 is TGTGCCAGCAGACGACCCCACGGACTAGCGGGAGAGGGATTGCTCAATGAGCAGTTCTTC.

CDR3 coding DNA: TGTGCCAGCAGCTCTTTGGGACTAGCGGGGACGAACACCGGGGAGCTGTTTTTT. Amino acid sequence: CASSSLGLAGTNTGELFF. The chain is built from TRBV7-9 and TRBJ2-2; 13 nucleotides align to TRBD2. V shed 4 bases, J shed 0 bases, and the junction held 5 bases outside the gene matches. Per the germline V gene, CDR1 is SEHNR and CDR2 is FQNEAQ (reference sequence). The CDR3 extends over 18 amino acids. Full variable domain (outside the CDR3, taken from reference TRBV7-9 and TRBJ2-2): DTGVSQNPRHKITKRGQNVTFRCDPISEHNRLYWYRQTLGQGPEFLTYFQNEAQLEKSRLLSDRFSAERPKGSFSTLEIQRTEQGDSAMYLCASSSLGLAGTNTGELFFGEGSRLTVL.

V usage is TRBV12-5 and J usage is TRBJ2-7; 10 bases map to TRBD2. Germline V lookup: CDR1 LGHNT, CDR2 FRNRAP. The CDR3 has 18 residues. J was trimmed by 3 bases and V by 1 base; bases with no gene match: 12. The CDR3 sequence is CASGLGRATGTSVYEQYF. The CDR3, as DNA: TGTGCTAGTGGTTTGGGCCGCGCTACCGGGACTAGCGTCTACGAGCAGTACTTC.

The chain uses TRBV28 and TRBJ2-7; 14 bases align to TRBD2. CDR3 size: 16 residues. With V trimmed by 3 bases and J by 7 bases, 8 bases remained unmatched. CDR1 MDHEN and CDR2 SYDVKM come from the germline V gene. Here the CDR3 reads CASSLGGTSGSVEQYF. The CDR3 DNA follows: TGTGCCAGCAGTTTGGGGGGGACTAGCGGGAGCGTTGAGCAGTACTTC.

The chain is built from TRBV14 and TRBJ2-2, with 8 nucleotides matching TRBD2. CDR1 is SGHDN, CDR2 FVKESK, per germline. V shed 9 bases, J shed 0 bases, and the junction held 6 bases outside the gene matches. CDR3 length equals 15 residues. The CDR3 spells CASSQLAANTGELFF. The CDR3 DNA reads as TGTGCCAGTTCGCAACTAGCGGCGAACACCGGGGAGCTGTTTTTT.

The CDR3 spells CASSLGTSGHTGELFF. The DNA of the CDR3 is TGTGCCAGCAGCTTAGGGACTAGCGGACACACCGGGGAGCTGTTTTTT. The V and J genes are TRBV11-2 and TRBJ2-2; 10 bases match TRBD2. The V gene's germline CDR1 is SGHAT and CDR2 FQNNGV. There are 16 residues in the CDR3. The V and J ends lost 1 base and 3 bases, in that order; junction bases with no gene match: 2.

The chain is built from TRBV7-8 and TRBJ2-7, with D uncertain. Trimming cost V 5 bases and J 4 bases, with 6 bases left between them. This CDR3 is built from 11 residues. The V gene's germline CDR1 is SGHVS and CDR2 FQNEAQ. The CDR3 DNA is TGTGCCAGCAGCCCCGAGTACGAGCAGTACTTC. Translation: CASSPEYEQYF.

The rearrangement links TRBV6-1 to TRBJ1-1; 9 bases fit TRBD1. This CDR3 has 14 residues. J lost 4 bases, V lost 7 bases, and 7 bases had no gene match. CDR1 is MNHNS and CDR2 is SASEGT in the germline V gene. CDR3 region: CASTPGQGSTEAFF. The CDR3 DNA follows: TGTGCCAGCACCCCCGGACAGGGGTCCACTGAAGCTTTCTTT.